Listed below are T cell receptor beta chains from one sample, sequenced in a study of blood T cell repertoires in COVID-19. Sequenced by immunoSEQ multiplex PCR; TCRdb stores in-frame clones only, minus some. This table has under 250,000 clones, 65% to 85% appearing once. Material for sequencing was peripheral blood. The receptors derive from a woman aged 25 to 39 who had recovered from COVID-19. Each CDR3 is given with its conserved first and last residue. A D gene is named only where the DNA matches it firmly. A row's size may be missing; if present it is once, few, many or a size class.

V	J	size	D	CDR3	DNA
TRBV28	TRBJ2-3	NA	TRBD2	CASSVASGRGTQYF	TGTGCCAGCAGTGTGGCTAGCGGGAGAGGTACGCAGTATTTT
TRBV6-1	TRBJ1-5	NA	NA	CASSEARDQPQHF	TGTGCCAGCAGTGAAGCCAGGGATCAGCCCCAGCATTTT
TRBV4-2	TRBJ2-1	NA	NA	CASSQESSAQIYNEQFF	TGTGCCAGCAGCCAAGAGTCCTCAGCGCAAATTTACAATGAGCAGTTCTTC
TRBV7-2	TRBJ2-1	NA	TRBD2	CASSSSGRSYNEQFF	TGTGCCAGCAGTTCTAGCGGGAGGTCCTACAATGAGCAGTTCTTC
TRBV28	TRBJ2-7	NA	NA	CASSLAQWTGSEQYF	TGTGCCAGCAGTTTAGCCCAATGGACTGGTTCTGAGCAGTACTTC
TRBV5-1	TRBJ2-1	NA	TRBD2	CASSLGLAGAYDEQFF	TGCGCCAGCAGCTTGGGACTAGCGGGAGCCTACGATGAGCAGTTCTTC
TRBV9	TRBJ1-1	NA	NA	CASSVEGTLQGLNTEAFF	TGTGCCAGCAGCGTAGAGGGGACGTTACAGGGCTTGAACACTGAAGCTTTCTTT
TRBV6-5	TRBJ2-1	NA	NA	CASRTSGVEQFF	TGTGCCAGCAGGACCTCAGGGGTTGAGCAGTTCTTC
TRBV6-5	TRBJ2-2	once	NA	CASSYGAGNAGELFF	TGTGCCAGCAGTTACGGGGCAGGGAATGCCGGGGAGCTGTTTTTT
TRBV2	TRBJ2-3	few	TRBD1	CASLLQGVTDTQYF	TGTGCCAGCCTCCTCCAGGGGGTCACAGATACGCAGTATTTT
TRBV5-1	TRBJ2-7	NA	NA	CASSWGTAGSYEQYF	TGCGCCAGCAGCTGGGGCACGGCCGGGTCCTACGAGCAGTACTTC
TRBV11-2	TRBJ2-1	NA	NA	CASSFFSSTGISSYNEQFF	TGTGCCAGCAGCTTTTTTTCTTCCACAGGGATTAGCTCCTACAATGAGCAGTTCTTC
TRBV21-1	TRBJ2-2	NA	NA	CASSKARQRESDTGELFF	TGTGCCAGCAGCAAAGCGAGGCAGCGGGAGTCCGACACCGGGGAGCTGTTTTTT
TRBV7-3	TRBJ2-1	NA	TRBD1	CASSSRPGQSSYNEQFF	TGTGCCAGCAGCTCAAGACCGGGACAGAGCTCCTACAATGAGCAGTTCTTC
TRBV7-2	TRBJ2-3	once	NA	CASSLYADTQYF	TGTGCCAGCAGCTTATACGCGGATACGCAGTATTTT
TRBV3-1/TRBV3-2	TRBJ2-3	NA	NA	CASSQDSTGRVDTQYF	TGTGCCAGCAGCCAAGACTCAACAGGCAGGGTAGATACGCAGTATTTT
TRBV18	TRBJ1-1	NA	TRBD1	CASSPQLQGGNTEAFF	TGTGCCAGCTCACCACAACTACAGGGGGGGAACACTGAAGCTTTCTTT
TRBV4-1	TRBJ2-7	NA	TRBD1	CASSPGQGSTYEQYF	TGCGCCAGCAGCCCGGGACAGGGCTCCACTTACGAGCAGTACTTC
TRBV7-9	TRBJ2-1	NA	TRBD1	CATLSGTGGKDEQFF	TGTGCAACCCTTTCGGGCACAGGGGGGAAGGATGAGCAGTTCTTC
TRBV5-1	TRBJ2-3	NA	TRBD2	CASSWTAGGVADTQYF	TGCGCCAGCAGCTGGACCGCCGGGGGGGTCGCAGATACGCAGTATTTT
TRBV4-1	TRBJ2-3	NA	TRBD2	CASSHRTSGRPRGRTDTQYF	TGCGCCAGCAGCCATAGGACTAGCGGGAGGCCCCGGGGACGCACAGATACGCAGTATTTT
TRBV13	TRBJ2-1	NA	TRBD2	CASSRTSFQYNEQFF	TGTGCCAGCAGCCGGACTAGCTTTCAATACAATGAGCAGTTCTTC
TRBV6-5	TRBJ1-1	NA	NA	CASSPTVGETTEAFF	TGTGCCAGCAGTCCCACTGTGGGCGAGACCACTGAAGCTTTCTTT
TRBV30	TRBJ2-4	NA	NA	CAWRGRMNIQYF	TGTGCCTGGAGGGGGCGCATGAACATTCAGTACTTC
TRBV5-1	TRBJ2-1	NA	TRBD2	CASSLSGTSSYNEQFF	TGCGCCAGCAGCCTAAGCGGGACGAGCTCCTACAATGAGCAGTTCTTC
TRBV9	TRBJ2-1	NA	NA	CASSVVAGQGNEQFF	TGTGCCAGCAGCGTCGTAGCGGGACAGGGCAATGAGCAGTTCTTC
TRBV5-5	TRBJ2-5	NA	TRBD2	CASRLVGGPETQYF	TGTGCCAGCCGTCTAGTGGGAGGGCCAGAGACCCAGTACTTC
TRBV19	TRBJ1-5	NA	NA	CASSILGQWDQPQHF	TGTGCCAGTAGTATACTTGGACAATGGGATCAGCCCCAGCATTTT
TRBV9	TRBJ2-3	NA	TRBD2	CASSPRLAGGSTDTQYF	TGTGCCAGCAGCCCCCGACTAGCGGGAGGGAGCACAGATACGCAGTATTTT
TRBV19	TRBJ1-5	NA	NA	CASSVLRGAVQPQHF	TGTGCCAGTAGTGTGCTTAGGGGCGCGGTTCAGCCCCAGCATTTT
TRBV11-2	TRBJ1-2	NA	NA	CASTLTLGTQLNYGYTF	TGTGCCAGCACCCTTACCCTCGGGACACAGTTAAACTATGGCTACACCTTC
TRBV5-6	TRBJ2-2	NA	NA	CASSRRTGTGELFF	TGTGCCAGCAGCCGAAGAACGGGGACCGGGGAGCTGTTTTTT
TRBV5-1	TRBJ2-2	NA	TRBD2	CASSLASGRTGELFF	TGCGCCAGCAGCTTGGCTAGCGGGAGGACCGGGGAGCTGTTTTTT
TRBV6-5	TRBJ1-3	NA	TRBD1	CASSLKQGKTIYF	TGTGCCAGCAGTCTCAAACAGGGGAAAACCATATATTTT
TRBV14	TRBJ1-1	NA	NA	CASSRRGLFNTEAFF	TGTGCCAGCAGCCGGCGGGGACTGTTCAACACTGAAGCTTTCTTT
TRBV18	TRBJ2-4	NA	TRBD2	CASSPGLATENIQYF	TGTGCCAGCTCACCGGGACTAGCGACCGAAAACATTCAGTACTTC
TRBV30	TRBJ2-5	once	NA	CAWSNSPQETQYF	TGTGCCTGGAGTAATAGTCCACAAGAGACCCAGTACTTC
TRBV19	TRBJ2-1	NA	NA	CASSISGYYNEQFF	TGTGCCAGTAGTATAAGCGGGTACTACAATGAGCAGTTCTTC
TRBV19	TRBJ2-1	NA	NA	CASVQGNGYNEQFF	TGTGCCAGCGTACAGGGTAATGGGTACAATGAGCAGTTCTTC
TRBV6-6	TRBJ1-4	NA	NA	CASSYGAFNEKLFF	TGTGCCAGCAGTTATGGGGCCTTTAATGAAAAACTGTTTTTT
TRBV12-5	TRBJ1-2	NA	TRBD1	CASVRSPGQINYGGYTF	TGTGCTAGTGTCCGATCCCCGGGACAGATTAACTATGGTGGCTACACCTTC
TRBV13	TRBJ2-7	NA	TRBD2	CASSSPLAGGGYEQYF	TGTGCCAGCAGCTCCCCACTAGCGGGAGGGGGGTACGAGCAGTACTTC